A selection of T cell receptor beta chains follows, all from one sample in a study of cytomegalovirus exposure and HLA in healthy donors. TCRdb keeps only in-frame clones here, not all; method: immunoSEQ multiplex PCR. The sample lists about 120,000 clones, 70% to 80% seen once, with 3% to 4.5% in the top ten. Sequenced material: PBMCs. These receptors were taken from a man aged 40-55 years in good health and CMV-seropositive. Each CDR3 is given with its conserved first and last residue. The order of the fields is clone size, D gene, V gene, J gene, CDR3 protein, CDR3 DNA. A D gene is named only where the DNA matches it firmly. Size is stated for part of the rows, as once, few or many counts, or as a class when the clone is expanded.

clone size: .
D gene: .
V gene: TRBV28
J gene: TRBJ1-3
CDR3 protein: CASSPTGSSGNTIYF
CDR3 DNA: TGTGCCAGCAGCCCGACTGGTAGCTCTGGAAACACCATATATTTT

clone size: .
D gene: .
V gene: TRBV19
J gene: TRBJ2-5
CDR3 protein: CASSVGSVETQYF
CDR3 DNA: TGTGCCAGTAGTGTAGGCAGCGTTGAGACCCAGTACTTC

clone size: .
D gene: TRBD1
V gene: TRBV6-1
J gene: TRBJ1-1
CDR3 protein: CASSTGQGIWTEAFF
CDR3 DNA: TGTGCCAGCAGTACCGGACAGGGTATTTGGACTGAAGCTTTCTTT

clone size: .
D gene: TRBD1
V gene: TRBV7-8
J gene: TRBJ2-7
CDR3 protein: CASSSHSGTGDYEQYF
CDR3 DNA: TGTGCCAGCAGCTCGCATTCCGGGACAGGAGACTACGAGCAGTACTTC

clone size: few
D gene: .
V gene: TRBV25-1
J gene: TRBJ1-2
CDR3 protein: CASSFRTVQVF
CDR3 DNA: TGTGCCAGCAGTTTCCGGACAGTCCAAGTCTTC

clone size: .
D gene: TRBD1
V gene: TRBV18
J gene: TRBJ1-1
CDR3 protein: CASSPGQGKSEAFF
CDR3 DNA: TGTGCCAGCTCACCGGGACAGGGGAAGTCTGAAGCTTTCTTT

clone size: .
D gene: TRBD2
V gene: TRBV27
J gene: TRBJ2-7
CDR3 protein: CASSLGGGYEQYF
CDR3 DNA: TGTGCCAGCAGTTTAGGGGGGGGATACGAGCAGTACTTC

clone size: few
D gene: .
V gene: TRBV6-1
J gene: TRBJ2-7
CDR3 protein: CASSRGTSYEQYF
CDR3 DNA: TGTGCCAGCAGTCGAGGGACTTCCTACGAGCAGTACTTC

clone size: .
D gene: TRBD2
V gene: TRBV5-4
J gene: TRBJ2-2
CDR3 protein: CASSTLAGETGELFF
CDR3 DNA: TGTGCCAGCAGCACACTAGCGGGAGAGACCGGGGAGCTGTTTTTT

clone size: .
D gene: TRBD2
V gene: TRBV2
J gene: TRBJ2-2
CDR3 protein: CASRAGTNTGELFF
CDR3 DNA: TGTGCCAGCAGAGCGGGGACTAACACCGGGGAGCTGTTTTTT

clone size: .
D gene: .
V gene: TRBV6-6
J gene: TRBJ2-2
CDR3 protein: CASSYGRVVNTGELFF
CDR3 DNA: TGTGCCAGCAGTTACGGCAGGGTGGTGAACACCGGGGAGCTGTTTTTT

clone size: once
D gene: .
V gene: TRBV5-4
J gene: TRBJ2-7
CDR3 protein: CASSLGAGQSAYEQYF
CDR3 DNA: TGTGCCAGCAGCTTGGGGGCCGGACAGTCCGCCTACGAGCAGTACTTC

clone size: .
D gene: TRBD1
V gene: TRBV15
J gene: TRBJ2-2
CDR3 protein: CATSLLGQGVAGELFF
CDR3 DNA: TGTGCCACTTCTTTGCTAGGACAGGGGGTGGCCGGGGAGCTGTTTTTT

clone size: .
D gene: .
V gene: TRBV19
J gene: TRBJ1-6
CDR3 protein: CASSAGASSPLHF
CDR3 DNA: TGTGCCAGTAGTGCAGGGGCAAGTTCACCCCTCCACTTT

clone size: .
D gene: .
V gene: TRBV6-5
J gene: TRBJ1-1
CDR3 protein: CASKPLGGAEAFF
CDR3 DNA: TGTGCCAGCAAGCCTTTAGGGGGTGCTGAAGCTTTCTTT

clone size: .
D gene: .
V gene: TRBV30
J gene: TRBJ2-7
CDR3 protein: CAWSGVTYEQYF
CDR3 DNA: TGTGCCTGGAGTGGCGTGACCTACGAGCAGTACTTC

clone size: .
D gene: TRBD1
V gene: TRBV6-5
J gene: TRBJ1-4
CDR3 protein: CASSGPGTGDEKLFF
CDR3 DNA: TGTGCCAGCAGTGGCCCGGGGACAGGGGATGAAAAACTGTTTTTT

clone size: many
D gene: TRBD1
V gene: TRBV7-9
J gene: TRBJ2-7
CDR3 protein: CASSLPPGQGRYEQYF
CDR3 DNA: TGTGCCAGCAGCTTGCCGCCGGGACAGGGGCGCTACGAGCAGTACTTC

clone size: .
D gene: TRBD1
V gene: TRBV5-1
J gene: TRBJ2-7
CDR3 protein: CASSMSTGSSYEQYF
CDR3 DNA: TGCGCCAGCAGCATGTCGACAGGGAGCTCCTACGAGCAGTACTTC

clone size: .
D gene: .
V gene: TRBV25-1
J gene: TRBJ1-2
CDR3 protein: CASSEPRLGGYTF
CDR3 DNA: TGTGCCAGCAGTGAACCTCGACTGGGTGGCTACACCTTC

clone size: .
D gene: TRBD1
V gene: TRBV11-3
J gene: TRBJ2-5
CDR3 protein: CASNRGQGKTQYF
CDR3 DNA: TGTGCCAGCAATCGGGGACAGGGGAAGACCCAGTACTTC

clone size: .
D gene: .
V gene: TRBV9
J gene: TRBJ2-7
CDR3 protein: CASSVDLSSYEQYF
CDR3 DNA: TGTGCCAGCAGCGTGGACTTAAGCTCCTACGAGCAGTACTTC

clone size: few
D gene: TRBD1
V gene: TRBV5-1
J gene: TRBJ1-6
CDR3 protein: CASSFGLGQGNSPLHF
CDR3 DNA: TGCGCCAGCAGCTTTGGGTTAGGACAGGGCAATTCACCCCTCCACTTT

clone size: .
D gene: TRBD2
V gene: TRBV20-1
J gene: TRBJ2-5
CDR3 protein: CRGGSQETQYF
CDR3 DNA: TGCCGGGGGGGGTCCCAGGAGACCCAGTACTTC

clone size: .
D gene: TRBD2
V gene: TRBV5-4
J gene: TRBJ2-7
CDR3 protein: CASGLVVGGEQYF
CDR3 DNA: TGTGCCAGCGGCTTGGTAGTCGGGGGGGAGCAGTACTTC

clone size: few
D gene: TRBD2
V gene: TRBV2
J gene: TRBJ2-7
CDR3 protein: CASSRTSGSYEQYF
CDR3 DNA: TGTGCCAGCAGTAGGACTAGCGGGTCCTACGAGCAGTACTTC

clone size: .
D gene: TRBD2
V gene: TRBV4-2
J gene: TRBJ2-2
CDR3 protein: CASSQEDMREWAGELFF
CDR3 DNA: TGTGCCAGCAGCCAAGAAGATATGCGGGAGTGGGCCGGGGAGCTGTTTTTT

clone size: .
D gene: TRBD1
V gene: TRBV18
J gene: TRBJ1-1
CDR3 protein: CASSVTGAATEAFF
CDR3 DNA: TGTGCCAGCTCAGTTACAGGGGCCGCGACTGAAGCTTTCTTT

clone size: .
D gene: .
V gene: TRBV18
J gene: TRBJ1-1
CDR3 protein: CASSPKTGMNTEAFF
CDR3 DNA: TGTGCCAGCTCACCGAAGACAGGTATGAACACTGAAGCTTTCTTT

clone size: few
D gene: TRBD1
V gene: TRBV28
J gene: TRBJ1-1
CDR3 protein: CASSTPTGGGTEAFF
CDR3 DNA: TGTGCCAGCAGTACCCCCACAGGGGGAGGCACTGAAGCTTTCTTT

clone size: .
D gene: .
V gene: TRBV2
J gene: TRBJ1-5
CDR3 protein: CASRDIYSNQPQHF
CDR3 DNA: TGTGCCAGTAGGGACATCTATAGCAATCAGCCCCAGCATTTT

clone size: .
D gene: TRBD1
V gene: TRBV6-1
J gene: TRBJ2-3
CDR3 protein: CASSVLGVGQINRDTQYF
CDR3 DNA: TGTGCCAGCAGTGTCCTTGGGGTGGGACAGATAAACAGAGATACGCAGTATTTT

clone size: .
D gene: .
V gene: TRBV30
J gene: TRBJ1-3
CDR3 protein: CAWNRAGSGNTIYF
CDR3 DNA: TGTGCCTGGAATCGGGCAGGGTCTGGAAACACCATATATTTT

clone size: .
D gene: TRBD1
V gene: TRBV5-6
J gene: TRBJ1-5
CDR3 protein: CASSSRTGGYNQPQHF
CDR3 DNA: TGTGCCAGCAGCTCAAGGACAGGAGGGTACAATCAGCCCCAGCATTTT

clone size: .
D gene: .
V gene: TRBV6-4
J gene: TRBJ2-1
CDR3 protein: CASSDPGQPSLEHEQFF
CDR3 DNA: TGTGCCAGCAGTGACCCGGGACAACCATCCTTGGAGCATGAGCAGTTCTTC

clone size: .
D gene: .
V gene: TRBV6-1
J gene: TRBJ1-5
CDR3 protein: CASSERNWESNQPQHF
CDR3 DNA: TGTGCCAGCAGTGAACGGAATTGGGAGAGCAATCAGCCCCAGCATTTT

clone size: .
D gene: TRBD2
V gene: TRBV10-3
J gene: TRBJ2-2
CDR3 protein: CAISESTSGGSGELFF
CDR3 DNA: TGTGCCATCAGTGAGTCGACTAGCGGGGGGTCCGGGGAGCTGTTTTTT

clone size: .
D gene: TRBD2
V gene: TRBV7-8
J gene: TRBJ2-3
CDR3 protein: CASSLAIVGGSTDTQYF
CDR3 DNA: TGTGCCAGCAGCTTAGCGATAGTGGGAGGGAGCACAGATACGCAGTATTTT

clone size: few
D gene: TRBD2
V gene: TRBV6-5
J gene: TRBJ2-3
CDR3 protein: CASRRTRTSTDTQYF
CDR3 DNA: TGTGCCAGCAGAAGGACTAGGACTAGCACAGATACGCAGTATTTT

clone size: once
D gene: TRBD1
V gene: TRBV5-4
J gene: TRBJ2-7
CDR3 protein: CASSYPDRGSYEQYF
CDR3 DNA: TGTGCCAGCAGCTATCCCGACAGGGGTTCCTACGAGCAGTACTTC

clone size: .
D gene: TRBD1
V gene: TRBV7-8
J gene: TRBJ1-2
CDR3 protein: CASSLDPPRRQGSNYGYTF
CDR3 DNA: TGTGCCAGCAGCTTAGACCCCCCCCGTAGACAGGGTTCTAACTATGGCTACACCTTC

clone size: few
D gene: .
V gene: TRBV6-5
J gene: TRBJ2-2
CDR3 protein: CASSYSATGNTGELFF
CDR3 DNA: TGTGCCAGCAGTTACTCCGCGACAGGGAACACCGGGGAGCTGTTTTTT

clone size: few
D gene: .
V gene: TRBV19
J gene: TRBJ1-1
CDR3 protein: CASSIDGSTGTEAFF
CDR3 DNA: TGTGCCAGTAGTATAGATGGCTCCACGGGCACTGAAGCTTTCTTT

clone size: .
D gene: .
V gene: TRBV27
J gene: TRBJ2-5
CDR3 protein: CASSFVGSQETQYF
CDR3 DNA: TGTGCCAGCAGTTTTGTTGGCAGCCAAGAGACCCAGTACTTC

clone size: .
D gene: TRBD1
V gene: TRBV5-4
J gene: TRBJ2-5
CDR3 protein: CASSSGRTGGRETQYF
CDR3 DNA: TGTGCCAGCAGCTCCGGAAGGACAGGGGGCCGGGAGACCCAGTACTTC

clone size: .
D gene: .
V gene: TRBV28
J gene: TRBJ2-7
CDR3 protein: CASSSARGSRSYEQYF
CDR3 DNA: TGTGCCAGTAGTTCAGCCCGGGGTAGCAGGTCCTACGAGCAGTACTTC

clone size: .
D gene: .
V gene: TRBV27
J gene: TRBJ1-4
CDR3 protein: CASSLSRGPAGPSSELFF
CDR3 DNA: TGTGCCAGCAGTTTATCGCGGGGTCCGGCAGGGCCTTCATCGGAACTGTTTTTT

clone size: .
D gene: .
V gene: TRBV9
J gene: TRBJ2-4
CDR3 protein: CASSVSFERGYQNIQYF
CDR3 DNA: TGTGCCAGCAGCGTCAGCTTCGAGAGGGGGTATCAAAACATTCAGTACTTC

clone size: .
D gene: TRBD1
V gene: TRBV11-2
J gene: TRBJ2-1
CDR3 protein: CASSLQGARSYNEQFF
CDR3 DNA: TGTGCCAGCAGCTTACAGGGGGCGAGAAGCTACAATGAGCAGTTCTTC

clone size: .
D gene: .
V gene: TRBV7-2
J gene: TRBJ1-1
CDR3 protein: CASRFPGQVREAFF
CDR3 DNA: TGTGCCAGCAGATTTCCGGGACAAGTAAGAGAAGCTTTCTTT

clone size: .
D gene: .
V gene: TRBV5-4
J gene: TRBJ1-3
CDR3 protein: CASSHPDSGNTIYF
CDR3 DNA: TGTGCCAGCAGCCACCCGGACAGTGGAAACACCATATATTTT

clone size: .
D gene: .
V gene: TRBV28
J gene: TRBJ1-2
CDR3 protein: CASSSRRVKYTF
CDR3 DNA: TGTGCCAGCAGTTCTCGACGGGTCAAGTACACCTTC

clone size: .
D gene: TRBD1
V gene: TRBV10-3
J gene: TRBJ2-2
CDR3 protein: CAISNGQGANTGELFF
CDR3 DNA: TGTGCCATCAGTAACGGTCAGGGGGCGAACACCGGGGAGCTGTTTTTT

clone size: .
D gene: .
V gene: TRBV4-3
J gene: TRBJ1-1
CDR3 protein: CASSQAQGPRNTEAFF
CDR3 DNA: TGCGCCAGCAGCCAAGCGCAGGGGCCCAGGAACACTGAAGCTTTCTTT